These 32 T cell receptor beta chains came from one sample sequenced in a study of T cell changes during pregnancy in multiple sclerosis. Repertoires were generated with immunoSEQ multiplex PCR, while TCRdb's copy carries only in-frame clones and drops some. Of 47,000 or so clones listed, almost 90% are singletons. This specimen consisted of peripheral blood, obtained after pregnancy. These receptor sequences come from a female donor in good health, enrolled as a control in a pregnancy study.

The CDR3 DNA reads as TGTGCCACCAGCAGAGATCTGGGGCGGGGGAACACCATATATTTT. Amino acid sequence: CATSRDLGRGNTIYF. V gene TRBV15 combines with J gene TRBJ1-3, with D maybe TRBD1 (5 bases). The CDR3 consists of 15 residues. V was shortened by 0 bases and J by 7 bases, with 13 bases between the two germline ends. CDR1 and CDR2 from the germline V gene are LNHNV and YYDKDF (reference sequence).

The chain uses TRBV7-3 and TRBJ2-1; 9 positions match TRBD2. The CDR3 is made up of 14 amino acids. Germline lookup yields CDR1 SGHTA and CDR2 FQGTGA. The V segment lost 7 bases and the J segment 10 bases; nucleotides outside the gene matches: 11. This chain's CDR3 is CASKTTRLAEEQFF. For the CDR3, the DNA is TGTGCCAGCAAGACGACCAGACTAGCGGAGGAGCAGTTCTTC. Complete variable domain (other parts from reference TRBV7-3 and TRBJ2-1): GAGVSQTPSNKVTEKGKYVELRCDPISGHTALYWYRQSLGQGPEFLIYFQGTGAADDSGLPNDRFFAVRPEGSVSTLKIQRTERGDSAVYLCASKTTRLAEEQFFGPGTRLTVL.

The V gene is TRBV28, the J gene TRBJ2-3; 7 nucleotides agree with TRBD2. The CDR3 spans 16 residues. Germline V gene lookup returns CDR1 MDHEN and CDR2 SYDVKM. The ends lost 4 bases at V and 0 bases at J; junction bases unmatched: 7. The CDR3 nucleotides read TGTGCCAGCAGTTCCTTAGCGGGCCTGAGCACAGATACGCAGTATTTT. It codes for CASSSLAGLSTDTQYF.

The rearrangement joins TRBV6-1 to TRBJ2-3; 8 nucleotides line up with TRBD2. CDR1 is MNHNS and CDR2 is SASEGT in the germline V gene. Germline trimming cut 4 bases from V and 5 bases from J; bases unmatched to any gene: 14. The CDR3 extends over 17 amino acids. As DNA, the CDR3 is TGTGCCAGCAGTGCCTTATCCAGCGGGAGTATTATAGATACGCAGTATTTT. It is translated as CASSALSSGSIIDTQYF.

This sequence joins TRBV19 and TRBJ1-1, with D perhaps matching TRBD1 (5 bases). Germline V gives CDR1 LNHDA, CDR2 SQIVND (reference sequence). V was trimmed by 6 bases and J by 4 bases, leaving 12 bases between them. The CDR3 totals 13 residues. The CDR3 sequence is CASSGQGFTEAFF. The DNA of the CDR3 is TGTGCCAGTAGCGGTCAGGGTTTCACTGAAGCTTTCTTT.

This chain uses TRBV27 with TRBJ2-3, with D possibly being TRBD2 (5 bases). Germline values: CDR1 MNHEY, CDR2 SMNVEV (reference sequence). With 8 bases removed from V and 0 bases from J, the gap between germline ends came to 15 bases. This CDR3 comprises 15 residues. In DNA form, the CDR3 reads TGTGCCAGCTATCAAACCGGACTCAGCACAGATACGCAGTATTTT. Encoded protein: CASYQTGLSTDTQYF.

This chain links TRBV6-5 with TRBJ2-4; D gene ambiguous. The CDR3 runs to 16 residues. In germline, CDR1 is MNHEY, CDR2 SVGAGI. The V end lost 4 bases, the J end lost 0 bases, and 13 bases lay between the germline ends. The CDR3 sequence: CASSFLSSLAKNIQYF. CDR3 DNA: TGTGCCAGCAGTTTCCTTAGCTCTTTAGCCAAAAACATTCAGTACTTC.

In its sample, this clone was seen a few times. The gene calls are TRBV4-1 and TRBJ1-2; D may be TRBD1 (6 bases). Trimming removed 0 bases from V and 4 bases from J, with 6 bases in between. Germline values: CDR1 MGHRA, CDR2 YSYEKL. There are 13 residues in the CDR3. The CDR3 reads CASSQDRGYGYTF. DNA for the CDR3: TGCGCCAGCAGCCAAGACAGGGGCTATGGCTACACCTTC.

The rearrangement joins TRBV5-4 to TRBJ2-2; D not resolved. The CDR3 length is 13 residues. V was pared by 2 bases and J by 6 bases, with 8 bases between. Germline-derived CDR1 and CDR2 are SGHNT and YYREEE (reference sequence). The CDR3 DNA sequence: TGTGCCAGCAGCTTTTACTCGGCCGGGGAGCTGTTTTTT. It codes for CASSFYSAGELFF. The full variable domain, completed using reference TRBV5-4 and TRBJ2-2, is ETGVTQSPTHLIKTRGQQVTLRCSSQSGHNTVSWYQQALGQGPQFIFQYYREEENGRGNFPPRFSGLQFPNYSSELNVNALELDDSALYLCASSFYSAGELFFGEGSRLTVL.

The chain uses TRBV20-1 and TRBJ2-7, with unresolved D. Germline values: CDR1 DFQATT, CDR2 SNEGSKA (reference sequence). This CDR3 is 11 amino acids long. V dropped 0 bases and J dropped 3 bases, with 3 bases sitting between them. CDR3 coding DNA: TGCAGTGCTAGAGATCTCTACGAGCAGTACTTC. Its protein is CSARDLYEQYF.

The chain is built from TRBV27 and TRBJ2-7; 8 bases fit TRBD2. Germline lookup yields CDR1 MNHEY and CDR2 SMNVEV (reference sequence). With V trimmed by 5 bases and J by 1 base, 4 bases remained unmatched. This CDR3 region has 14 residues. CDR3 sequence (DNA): TGTGCCAGCAGTCACGCGGGGGGATCCTACGAGCAGTACTTC. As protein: CASSHAGGSYEQYF.

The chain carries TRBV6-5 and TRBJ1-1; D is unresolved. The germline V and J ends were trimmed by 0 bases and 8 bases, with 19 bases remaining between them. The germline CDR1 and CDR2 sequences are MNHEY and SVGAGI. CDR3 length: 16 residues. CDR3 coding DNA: TGTGCCAGCAGTTACTCATTCCAGGTCCCTCGCGGGGAAGCTTTCTTT. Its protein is CASSYSFQVPRGEAFF.

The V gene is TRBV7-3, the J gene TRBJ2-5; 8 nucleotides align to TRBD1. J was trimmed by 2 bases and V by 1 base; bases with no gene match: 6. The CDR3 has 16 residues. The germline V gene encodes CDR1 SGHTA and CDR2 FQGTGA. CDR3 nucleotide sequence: TGTGCCAGCAGCTTAAGGGGGGACAGGTTTCAAGAGACCCAGTACTTC. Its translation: CASSLRGDRFQETQYF.

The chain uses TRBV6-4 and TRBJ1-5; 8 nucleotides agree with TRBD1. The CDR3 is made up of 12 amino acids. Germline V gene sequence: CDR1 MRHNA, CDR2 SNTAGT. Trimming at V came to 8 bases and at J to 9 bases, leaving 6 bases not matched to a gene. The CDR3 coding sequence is TGTGCCAGCGGACAGGGCAGTCGGCCCCAGCATTTT. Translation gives CASGQGSRPQHF.

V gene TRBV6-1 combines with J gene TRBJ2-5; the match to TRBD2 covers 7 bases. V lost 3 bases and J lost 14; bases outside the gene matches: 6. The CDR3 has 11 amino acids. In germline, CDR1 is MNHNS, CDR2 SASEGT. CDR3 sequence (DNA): TGTGCCAGCAGTGACCCCGGGACTAATTACTTC. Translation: CASSDPGTNYF.

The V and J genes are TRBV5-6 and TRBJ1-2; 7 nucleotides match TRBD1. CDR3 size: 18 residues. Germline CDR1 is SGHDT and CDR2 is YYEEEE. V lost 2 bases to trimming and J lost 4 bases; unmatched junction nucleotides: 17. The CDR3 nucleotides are TGTGCCAGCAGCTTCCCTAGCTTGGGGCCGTCAGGGGGCTATGGCTACACCTTC. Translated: CASSFPSLGPSGGYGYTF.

CDR3 in amino acids: CASSLLGQKPSTNEKLFF. Here the CDR3 DNA reads TGTGCCAGCAGCTTATTAGGACAGAAGCCTTCAACTAATGAAAAACTGTTTTTT. V and J are TRBV7-2 and TRBJ1-4; D might be TRBD1 (6 bases). Trimming stripped 2 bases from V and 0 bases from J, with 16 bases between. The CDR3 has 18 amino acids. Germline V gene data show CDR1 as SGHTA and CDR2 as FQGNSA.

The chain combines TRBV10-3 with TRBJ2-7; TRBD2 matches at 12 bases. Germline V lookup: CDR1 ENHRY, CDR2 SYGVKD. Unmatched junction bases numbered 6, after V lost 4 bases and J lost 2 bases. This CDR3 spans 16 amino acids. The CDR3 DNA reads TGTGCCATCAGTGGGGGACTAGCGGGTTCTACCTACGAGCAGTACTTC. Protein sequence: CAISGGLAGSTYEQYF.

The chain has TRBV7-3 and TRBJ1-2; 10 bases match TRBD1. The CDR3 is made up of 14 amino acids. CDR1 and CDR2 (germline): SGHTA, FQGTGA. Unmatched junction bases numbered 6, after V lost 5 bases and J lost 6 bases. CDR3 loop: CASSRTGTGDGYTF. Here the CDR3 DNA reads TGTGCCAGCAGCCGTACCGGGACAGGGGATGGCTACACCTTC.

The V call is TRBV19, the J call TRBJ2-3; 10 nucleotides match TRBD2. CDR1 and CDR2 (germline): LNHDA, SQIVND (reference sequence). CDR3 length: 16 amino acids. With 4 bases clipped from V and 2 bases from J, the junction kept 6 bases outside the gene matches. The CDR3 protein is CASSRTLAGNTDTQYF. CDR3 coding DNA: TGTGCCAGTAGTAGAACACTAGCGGGGAACACAGATACGCAGTATTTT.

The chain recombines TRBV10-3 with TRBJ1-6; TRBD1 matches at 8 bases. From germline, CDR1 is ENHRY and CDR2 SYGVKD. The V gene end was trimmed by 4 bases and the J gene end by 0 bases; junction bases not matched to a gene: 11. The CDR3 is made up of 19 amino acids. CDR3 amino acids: CAISGVQGQESSYNSPLHF. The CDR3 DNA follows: TGTGCCATCAGTGGAGTTCAGGGACAGGAAAGCTCCTATAATTCACCCCTCCACTTT.

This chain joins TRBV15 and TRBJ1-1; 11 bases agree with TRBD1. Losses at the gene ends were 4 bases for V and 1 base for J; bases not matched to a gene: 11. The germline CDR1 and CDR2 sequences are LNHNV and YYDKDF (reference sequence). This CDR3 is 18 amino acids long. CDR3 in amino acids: CATSIRTGGRGRNTEAFF. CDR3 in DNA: TGTGCCACCAGCATCCGGACAGGGGGCCGGGGGAGGAACACTGAAGCTTTCTTT.

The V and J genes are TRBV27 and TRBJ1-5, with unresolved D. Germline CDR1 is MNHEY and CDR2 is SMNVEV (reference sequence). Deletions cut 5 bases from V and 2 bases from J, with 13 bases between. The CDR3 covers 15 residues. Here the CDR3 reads CASSPLSEGNQPQHF. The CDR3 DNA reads TGTGCCAGCAGTCCCCTTTCTGAGGGCAATCAGCCCCAGCATTTT.

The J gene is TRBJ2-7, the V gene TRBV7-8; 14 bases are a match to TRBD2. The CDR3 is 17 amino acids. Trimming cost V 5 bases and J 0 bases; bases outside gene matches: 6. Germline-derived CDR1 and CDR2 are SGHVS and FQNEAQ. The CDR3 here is CASSRTSGGPSSYEQYF. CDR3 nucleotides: TGTGCCAGCAGCCGGACTAGCGGGGGGCCCAGCTCCTACGAGCAGTACTTC.

The CDR3 here is CASSQSPSRDSYEQYF. The CDR3 nucleotides are TGCGCCAGCAGCCAATCCCCCTCCCGAGACTCCTACGAGCAGTACTTC. V and J are TRBV4-1 and TRBJ2-7, with unresolved D. V was cut by 2 bases and J by 0 bases, with 14 bases left in between. Germline V gene sequence: CDR1 MGHRA, CDR2 YSYEKL. The CDR3 contains 16 residues.

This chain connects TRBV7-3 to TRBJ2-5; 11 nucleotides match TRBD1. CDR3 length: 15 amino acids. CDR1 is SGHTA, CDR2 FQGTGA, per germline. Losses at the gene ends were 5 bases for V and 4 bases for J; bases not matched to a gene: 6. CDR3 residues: CASSTGTGGRETQYF. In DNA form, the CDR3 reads TGTGCCAGCAGCACTGGGACAGGGGGTCGAGAGACCCAGTACTTC. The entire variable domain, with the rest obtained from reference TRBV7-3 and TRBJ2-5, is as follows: GAGVSQTPSNKVTEKGKYVELRCDPISGHTALYWYRQSLGQGPEFLIYFQGTGAADDSGLPNDRFFAVRPEGSVSTLKIQRTERGDSAVYLCASSTGTGGRETQYFGPGTRLLVL.

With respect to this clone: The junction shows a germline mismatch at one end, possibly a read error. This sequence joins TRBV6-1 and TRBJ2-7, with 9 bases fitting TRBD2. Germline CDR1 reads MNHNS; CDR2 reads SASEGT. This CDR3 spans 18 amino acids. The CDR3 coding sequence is TGTGCCAGCAGGGAAGGCAGGGGGGGTCTAGCGGGATCCTACGAGCAGTACTTC. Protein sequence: CASREGRGGLAGSYEQYF.

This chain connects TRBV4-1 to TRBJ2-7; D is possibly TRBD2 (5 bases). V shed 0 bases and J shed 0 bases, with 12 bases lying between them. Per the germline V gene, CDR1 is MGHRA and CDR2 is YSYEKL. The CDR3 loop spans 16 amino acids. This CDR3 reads CASSQDRAGSSYEQYF. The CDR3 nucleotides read TGCGCCAGCAGCCAAGATCGGGCGGGTAGCTCCTACGAGCAGTACTTC.

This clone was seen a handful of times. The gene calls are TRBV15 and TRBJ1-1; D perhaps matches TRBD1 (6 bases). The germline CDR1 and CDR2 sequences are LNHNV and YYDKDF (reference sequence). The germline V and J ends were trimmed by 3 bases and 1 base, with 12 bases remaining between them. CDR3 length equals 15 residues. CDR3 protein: CATSRSGQRNTEAFF. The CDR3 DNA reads TGTGCCACCAGCAGGTCGGGACAAAGGAACACTGAAGCTTTCTTT.

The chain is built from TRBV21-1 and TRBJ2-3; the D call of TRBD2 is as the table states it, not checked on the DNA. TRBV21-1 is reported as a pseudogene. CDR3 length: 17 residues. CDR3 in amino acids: CASSKEEPAGGTDTQYF. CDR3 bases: TGTGCCAGCAGCAAAGAGGAGCCAGCGGGAGGCACAGATACGCAGTATTTT.

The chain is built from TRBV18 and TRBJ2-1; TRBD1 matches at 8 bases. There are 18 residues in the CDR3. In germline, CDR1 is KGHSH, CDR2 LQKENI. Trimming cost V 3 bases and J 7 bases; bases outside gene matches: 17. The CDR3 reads CASSPFGPGGKSGNEQFF. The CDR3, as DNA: TGTGCCAGCTCACCCTTCGGACCAGGGGGCAAATCGGGGAATGAGCAGTTCTTC.

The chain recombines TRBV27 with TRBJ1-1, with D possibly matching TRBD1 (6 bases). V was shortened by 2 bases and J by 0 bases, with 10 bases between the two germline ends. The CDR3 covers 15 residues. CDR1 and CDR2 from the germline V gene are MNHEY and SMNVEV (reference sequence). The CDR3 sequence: CASSLARTVNTEAFF. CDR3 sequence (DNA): TGTGCCAGCAGTTTAGCAAGGACAGTGAACACTGAAGCTTTCTTT.